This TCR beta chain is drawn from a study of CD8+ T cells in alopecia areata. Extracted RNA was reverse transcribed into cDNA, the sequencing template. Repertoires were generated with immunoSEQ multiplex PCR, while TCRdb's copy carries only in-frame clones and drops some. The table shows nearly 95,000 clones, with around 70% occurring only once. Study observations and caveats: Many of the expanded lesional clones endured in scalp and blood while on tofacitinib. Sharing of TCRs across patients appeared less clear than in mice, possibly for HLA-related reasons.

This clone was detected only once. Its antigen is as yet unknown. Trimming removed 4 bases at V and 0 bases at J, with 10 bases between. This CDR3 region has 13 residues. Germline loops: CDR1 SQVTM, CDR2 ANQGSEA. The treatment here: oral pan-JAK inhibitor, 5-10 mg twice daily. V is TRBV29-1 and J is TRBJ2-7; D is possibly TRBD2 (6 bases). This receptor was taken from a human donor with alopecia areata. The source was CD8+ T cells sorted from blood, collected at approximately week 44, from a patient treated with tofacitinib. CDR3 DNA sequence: TGCAGCGTTGGGGGGGACGGCTCCTACGAGCAGTACTTC. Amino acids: CSVGGDGSYEQYF.